This is a list of T cell receptor beta chains from one sample in a study of blood T cell repertoires in COVID-19. Produced via immunoSEQ multiplex PCR; TCRdb's table is partial and in-frame only. The sample shows fewer than 40,000 clones, around 86% of them seen only once. Sequencing was performed on peripheral blood. The source is a human donor in a cohort sampled during active COVID-19. Both conserved end residues are part of each CDR3. D genes are given only for firm matches. Clone sizes are given selectively: once, few, many, or a class where the clone is expanded.

V gene: TRBV10-3
D gene: TRBD2
J gene: TRBJ2-7
clone size: -
CDR3 protein: CAISGVAGVEQYF
CDR3 DNA: TGTGCCATCAGTGGGGTAGCGGGGGTCGAGCAGTACTTC

V gene: TRBV7-7
D gene: -
J gene: TRBJ1-5
clone size: -
CDR3 protein: CASSLSDSPLQPQHF
CDR3 DNA: TGTGCCAGCAGCTTATCCGACAGCCCCCTTCAGCCCCAGCATTTT

V gene: TRBV11-2
D gene: -
J gene: TRBJ2-1
clone size: few
CDR3 protein: CASSLERTVGGQFF
CDR3 DNA: TGTGCCAGCAGCTTAGAACGGACCGTGGGAGGTCAGTTCTTC

V gene: TRBV5-1
D gene: -
J gene: TRBJ2-2
clone size: few
CDR3 protein: CASSLGMGGLAGELFF
CDR3 DNA: TGCGCCAGCAGCCTGGGTATGGGAGGTTTGGCCGGGGAGCTGTTTTTT

V gene: TRBV20-1
D gene: TRBD2
J gene: TRBJ2-3
clone size: -
CDR3 protein: CSASSGRGGDTQYF
CDR3 DNA: TGCAGTGCTAGTAGCGGGAGAGGGGGAGATACGCAGTATTTT

V gene: TRBV9
D gene: -
J gene: TRBJ1-5
clone size: few
CDR3 protein: CASSVDGAGQPQHF
CDR3 DNA: TGTGCCAGCAGCGTAGATGGCGCCGGGCAGCCCCAGCATTTT

V gene: TRBV4-2
D gene: TRBD2
J gene: TRBJ2-3
clone size: -
CDR3 protein: CASSRSGGAVLTDTQYF
CDR3 DNA: TGTGCCAGCAGCCGGAGCGGGGGGGCCGTCCTTACAGATACGCAGTATTTT

V gene: TRBV9
D gene: -
J gene: TRBJ1-2
clone size: once
CDR3 protein: CASSVGLTVPYGYTF
CDR3 DNA: TGTGCCAGCAGCGTAGGGCTTACAGTTCCGTATGGCTACACCTTC

V gene: TRBV28
D gene: -
J gene: TRBJ2-2
clone size: -
CDR3 protein: CASRVGGNTGELFF
CDR3 DNA: TGTGCCAGCAGAGTCGGGGGTAACACCGGGGAGCTGTTTTTT

V gene: TRBV24-1
D gene: TRBD1
J gene: TRBJ2-3
clone size: -
CDR3 protein: CATSDSGTADTQYF
CDR3 DNA: TGTGCCACCAGTGACTCTGGGACAGCAGATACGCAGTATTTT

V gene: TRBV5-1
D gene: -
J gene: TRBJ1-1
clone size: -
CDR3 protein: CASSLRVMNTEAFF
CDR3 DNA: TGCGCCAGCAGCCTCAGGGTTATGAACACTGAAGCTTTCTTT

V gene: TRBV30
D gene: -
J gene: TRBJ1-1
clone size: -
CDR3 protein: CAWSVQGVTEAFF
CDR3 DNA: TGTGCCTGGAGTGTACAAGGGGTTACTGAAGCTTTCTTT

V gene: TRBV6-1
D gene: -
J gene: TRBJ1-6
clone size: -
CDR3 protein: CASSDRNSYNSPLHF
CDR3 DNA: TGTGCCAGCAGTGACAGGAACTCCTATAATTCACCCCTCCACTTT

V gene: TRBV5-6
D gene: TRBD1
J gene: TRBJ1-2
clone size: -
CDR3 protein: CASSLGQGVGGYTF
CDR3 DNA: TGTGCCAGCAGCTTGGGACAGGGGGTCGGTGGCTACACCTTC

V gene: TRBV29-1
D gene: -
J gene: TRBJ2-5
clone size: once
CDR3 protein: CSVVPGETQYF
CDR3 DNA: TGCAGCGTTGTCCCGGGAGAGACCCAGTACTTC

V gene: TRBV7-9
D gene: TRBD1
J gene: TRBJ1-1
clone size: -
CDR3 protein: CASSPQGGGTEAFF
CDR3 DNA: TGTGCCAGCAGCCCTCAGGGGGGAGGCACTGAAGCTTTCTTT

V gene: TRBV6-1
D gene: -
J gene: TRBJ2-3
clone size: -
CDR3 protein: CASSETSIYTQYF
CDR3 DNA: TGTGCCAGCAGTGAAACTAGCATTTATACGCAGTATTTT

V gene: TRBV5-1
D gene: -
J gene: TRBJ1-1
clone size: -
CDR3 protein: CASGAGADTEAFF
CDR3 DNA: TGCGCCAGCGGGGCGGGGGCGGACACTGAAGCTTTCTTT

V gene: TRBV7-2
D gene: TRBD1
J gene: TRBJ2-5
clone size: once
CDR3 protein: CASSLLTGGETQYF
CDR3 DNA: TGTGCCAGCAGCTTGCTGACAGGGGGTGAGACCCAGTACTTC

V gene: TRBV7-8
D gene: TRBD1
J gene: TRBJ1-6
clone size: -
CDR3 protein: CASSPTGVNSPLHF
CDR3 DNA: TGTGCCAGCAGCCCCACAGGGGTTAATTCACCCCTCCACTTT

V gene: TRBV29-1
D gene: TRBD1
J gene: TRBJ2-6
clone size: -
CDR3 protein: CSVGQGGGANVLTF
CDR3 DNA: TGCAGCGTTGGACAGGGCGGCGGGGCCAACGTCCTGACTTTC

V gene: TRBV18
D gene: TRBD2
J gene: TRBJ2-7
clone size: -
CDR3 protein: CASSPLTSGRGGSYEQYF
CDR3 DNA: TGTGCCAGCTCACCCCTGACTAGCGGGAGAGGGGGTTCCTACGAGCAGTACTTC

V gene: TRBV6-5
D gene: -
J gene: TRBJ2-1
clone size: -
CDR3 protein: CASSYSHSGNEQFF
CDR3 DNA: TGTGCCAGCAGTTACTCTCATTCCGGCAATGAGCAGTTCTTC

V gene: TRBV18
D gene: -
J gene: TRBJ1-5
clone size: -
CDR3 protein: CASSPGLGQPQHF
CDR3 DNA: TGTGCCAGCTCACCAGGGCTTGGTCAGCCCCAGCATTTT

V gene: TRBV7-9
D gene: -
J gene: TRBJ2-7
clone size: once
CDR3 protein: CASSLQSYEQYF
CDR3 DNA: TGTGCCAGCAGCTTACAGTCCTACGAGCAGTACTTC

V gene: TRBV5-1
D gene: TRBD2
J gene: TRBJ2-7
clone size: -
CDR3 protein: CASSLSGGSYEQYF
CDR3 DNA: TGCGCCAGCAGCTTGAGTGGCGGGAGCTACGAGCAGTACTTC

V gene: TRBV7-2
D gene: TRBD1
J gene: TRBJ1-5
clone size: -
CDR3 protein: CASSQDRGPSNQPQHF
CDR3 DNA: TGTGCCAGCAGCCAAGACAGGGGCCCTAGCAATCAGCCCCAGCATTTT

V gene: TRBV3-1/TRBV3-2
D gene: -
J gene: TRBJ1-2
clone size: -
CDR3 protein: CASSSHSGTNNYGYTF
CDR3 DNA: TGTGCCAGCAGCTCCCATTCCGGGACAAATAACTATGGCTACACCTTC

V gene: TRBV9
D gene: TRBD1
J gene: TRBJ1-4
clone size: -
CDR3 protein: CASSVDRGSGEKLFF
CDR3 DNA: TGTGCCAGCAGCGTAGACAGGGGGTCGGGTGAAAAACTGTTTTTT

V gene: TRBV24-1
D gene: -
J gene: TRBJ2-7
clone size: -
CDR3 protein: CATSDPQGHEQYF
CDR3 DNA: TGTGCCACCAGTGATCCCCAGGGCCACGAGCAGTACTTC

V gene: TRBV7-9
D gene: TRBD2
J gene: TRBJ2-7
clone size: -
CDR3 protein: CASSQVTSGSYEQYF
CDR3 DNA: TGTGCCAGCAGCCAGGTGACTAGCGGGTCCTACGAGCAGTACTTC